The T cell receptor beta chain under discussion was sequenced for a study of blood T cell repertoires in COVID-19. This CDR3 is 17 amino acids long. The ends lost 1 base at V and 1 base at J; junction bases unmatched: 8. Germline loops: CDR1 MGHRA, CDR2 YSYEKL. In the authors' workflow: Researchers report that nucleated cell counts were estimated from reference gene primer amplification. Generated by immunoSEQ multiplex PCR, the TCRdb table keeps only in-frame clones and is missing some. V, J and clone size derive from that table, while D and trimming were established from the DNA sequence. The sample lists around 80,000 clones, about 80% seen once, with roughly 12% in the top ten. This clone was recorded only once.

The sample taken for sequencing was peripheral blood. The TCR comes from an elderly man with acute or convalescent COVID-19. The rearrangement uses TRBV4-1 and TRBJ1-2; 8 bases align to TRBD1. As DNA, the CDR3 is TGCGCCAGCAGCCAAGCTGACAGGGGAGGGGATAACTATGGCTACACCTTC. This gives the protein CASSQADRGGDNYGYTF.